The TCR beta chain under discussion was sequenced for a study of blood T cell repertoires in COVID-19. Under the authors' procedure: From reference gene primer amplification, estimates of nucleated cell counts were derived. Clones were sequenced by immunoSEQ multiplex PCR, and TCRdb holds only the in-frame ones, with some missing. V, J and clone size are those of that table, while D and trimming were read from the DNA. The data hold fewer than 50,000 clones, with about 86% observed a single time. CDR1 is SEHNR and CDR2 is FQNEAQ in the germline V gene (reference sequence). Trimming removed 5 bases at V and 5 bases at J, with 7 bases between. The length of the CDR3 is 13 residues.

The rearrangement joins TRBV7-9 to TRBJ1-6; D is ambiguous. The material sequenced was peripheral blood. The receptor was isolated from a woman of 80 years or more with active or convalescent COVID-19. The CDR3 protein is CASSPGNNSPLHF. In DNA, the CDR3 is TGTGCCAGCAGCCCCGGGAATAATTCACCCCTCCACTTT.